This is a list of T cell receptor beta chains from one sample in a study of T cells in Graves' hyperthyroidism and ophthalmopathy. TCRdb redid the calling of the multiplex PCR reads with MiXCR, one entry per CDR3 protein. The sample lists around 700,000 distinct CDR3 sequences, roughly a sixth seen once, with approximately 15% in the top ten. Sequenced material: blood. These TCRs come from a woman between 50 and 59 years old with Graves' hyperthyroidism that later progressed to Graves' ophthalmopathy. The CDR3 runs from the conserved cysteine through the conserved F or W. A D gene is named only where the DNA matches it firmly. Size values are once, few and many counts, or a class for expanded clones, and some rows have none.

CASSSEYQETQYF TGTGCCAGCAGTTCGGAGTACCAAGAGACCCAGTACTTC TRBJ2-5 . . TRBV27
CASSSQGAYTEAFF TGTGCCAGCAGCTCACAGGGGGCCTACACTGAAGCTTTCTTT TRBJ1-1 many TRBD1 TRBV7-3
CASSPGPIYNSPLHF TGTGCCAGCAGTCCCGGACCGATTTATAATTCACCCCTCCACTTT TRBJ1-6 few . TRBV27
CASSLGGGRNTEAFF TGTGCCAGCAGCTTGGGGGGGGGTAGGAACACTGAAGCTTTCTTT TRBJ1-1 many . TRBV5-5
CSARHGGVSYEQYF TGCAGTGCTAGACACGGGGGGGTCTCCTACGAGCAGTACTTC TRBJ2-7 many TRBD2 TRBV20-1
CASSEGGDHQPQHF TGTGCCAGCAGTGAAGGGGGGGACCATCAGCCCCAGCATTTT TRBJ1-5 many . TRBV6-1
CSARGGDPHTDTQYF TGCAGTGCTAGAGGAGGCGATCCCCACACAGATACGCAGTATTTT TRBJ2-3 few . TRBV20-1
CASSLGVGVLAFF TGTGCCAGCAGTTTAGGAGTAGGGGTTTTGGCTTTCTTT TRBJ1-1 . . TRBV12-3/TRBV12-4
CASSQPRSGAPGELFF TGTGCCAGCAGCCAACCACGGAGCGGGGCACCCGGGGAGCTGTTTTTT TRBJ2-2 . TRBD2 TRBV3-1
CASSSYGVNTEAFF TGTGCCAGCAGTTCCTACGGGGTGAACACTGAAGCTTTCTTT TRBJ1-1 . . TRBV6-2/TRBV6-3
CATSDTTHVSGGATDTQYF TGTGCCACCAGTGATACCACCCACGTTAGCGGGGGGGCCACAGATACGCAGTATTTT TRBJ2-3 . TRBD2 TRBV24-1
CASSPRLAGALARNEQFF TGTGCCAGCAGCCCCCGACTAGCGGGGGCCTTAGCCCGCAATGAGCAGTTCTTC TRBJ2-1 once TRBD2 TRBV7-2
CAWSVSGLTEAFF TGTGCCTGGAGTGTATCTGGTCTCACTGAAGCTTTCTTT TRBJ1-1 many . TRBV30
CASSPTGAQPQHF TGTGCCAGTAGTCCGACAGGGGCTCAGCCCCAGCATTTT TRBJ1-5 few TRBD1 TRBV19
CASSVRVGDTEAFF TGTGCCAGCAGCGTTCGGGTCGGGGACACTGAAGCTTTCTTT TRBJ1-1 few . TRBV9
CASSYPTGRGGLHEQYF TGTGCCAGCAGTTACCCTACCGGCAGGGGAGGACTACACGAGCAGTACTTC TRBJ2-7 . . TRBV6-5
CASSVSGRPDTQYF TGTGCCAGCAGCGTTAGTGGGCGCCCAGATACGCAGTATTTT TRBJ2-3 . . TRBV9
CASSSTGQGREANIQYF TGTGCCAGCAGCTCGACGGGACAGGGACGGGAGGCGAACATTCAGTACTTC TRBJ2-4 few TRBD1 TRBV7-6
CASSFDRALSRDYEQYF TGTGCCAGCAGCTTCGACAGGGCCCTGAGTAGGGACTACGAGCAGTACTTC TRBJ2-7 . TRBD1 TRBV5-6
CASSDGGLAGESTDTQYF TGTGCCAGCAGTGATGGGGGACTAGCGGGGGAAAGCACAGATACGCAGTATTTT TRBJ2-3 few TRBD2 TRBV2
CASSASGREIVTEAFF TGCGCCAGCAGCGCATCCGGCAGGGAAATCGTCACTGAAGCTTTCTTT TRBJ1-1 few . TRBV5-1
CASSLYMGDTQYF TGTGCCAGCAGCTTATACATGGGAGATACGCAGTATTTT TRBJ2-3 . . TRBV7-9